These T cell receptor beta chains were read from a single sample in a study of molecular identifiers for immune sequencing clone quantification. TCRdb reprocessed the PCR reads via MiXCR and lists one record per CDR3 protein. Altogether about half a million distinct CDR3 sequences are present, 20% to 25% being singletons, with the ten largest covering under 0.85%. Material for sequencing was naive CD8+ T cells from blood, with Jurkat cell RNA spiked in. These receptors all stem from a human donor in good health. Some libraries in this study had Jurkat cell RNA spiked in. The CDR3 runs from the conserved cysteine through the conserved F or W. A D gene is named only where the DNA matches it firmly. For some rows the clone size is stated as once, few or many, or as a class when expanded; others skip it.

d_call j_call v_call clone_size cdr3_nt cdr3_aa
NA TRBJ2-3 TRBV27 NA TGTGCCAGCAGTTTTATCGGGGATACGCAGTATTTT CASSFIGDTQYF
TRBD1 TRBJ2-2 TRBV12-5 many TGTGCTAGTGGTTCTCTCCGGACAGGGCGGGGCGGGGAGCTGTTTTTT CASGSLRTGRGGELFF
NA TRBJ2-1 TRBV12-3/TRBV12-4 many TGTGCCAGCAGCTTCGGCAATGAGCAGTTCTTC CASSFGNEQFF
TRBD1 TRBJ1-5 TRBV4-1 many TGCGCCAGCAGCCAGGAGACCGGGACAGGGCGTCAGCCCCAGCATTTT CASSQETGTGRQPQHF
NA TRBJ1-1 TRBV2 few TGTGCCAGCAGGGAACAATTTATCCCCTTCCTGAACACTGAAGCTTTCTTT CASREQFIPFLNTEAFF
TRBD2 TRBJ2-7 TRBV29-1 NA TGCAGCGTTGAAGTAGCTGGGGGGGCCTACGAGCAGTACTTC CSVEVAGGAYEQYF
TRBD1 TRBJ1-2 TRBV6-1 few TGTGCCAGCAGTGAACTGGGGACAGGGGATGCTTACACCTTC CASSELGTGDAYTF
NA TRBJ1-4 TRBV27 many TGTGCCAGCAGCTCCAGGGATGAAAAACTGTTTTTT CASSSRDEKLFF
NA TRBJ2-4 TRBV5-1 many TGCGCCAGCAGCTTGGAGGAGGGGGCGGCCAAAAACATTCAGTACTTC CASSLEEGAAKNIQYF
TRBD2 TRBJ2-3 TRBV24-1 many TGTGCCACCAGTGAGACTCCCGGGACTAGCGGAGTCACAGATACGCAGTATTTT CATSETPGTSGVTDTQYF
NA TRBJ1-1 TRBV2 NA TGTGCCAGCAGTGAAATCGGGCCAGACTTGAACACTGAAGCTTTCTTT CASSEIGPDLNTEAFF
TRBD2 TRBJ2-1 TRBV5-4 many TGTGCCAGCAGCTTGGAAGGGAGGGCCGTTGAGCAGTTCTTC CASSLEGRAVEQFF
NA TRBJ2-3 TRBV15 many TGTGCCACCGATGAGGGGACTGTCACAGATACGCAGTATTTT CATDEGTVTDTQYF
NA TRBJ2-1 TRBV7-6 NA TGTGCCAGCAGCTTAGCAGCCTACAATGAGCAGATCTTC CASSLAAYNEQIF
NA TRBJ2-7 TRBV12-3/TRBV12-4 NA TGTGCCAGCAGTTTAGAGGCGGGCCTAAACTACGAGCAGTACTTC CASSLEAGLNYEQYF
NA TRBJ2-5 TRBV11-2 few TGTGCCAGCAGCCCAGACTCGGTTCGGACCCAGTACTTC CASSPDSVRTQYF
NA TRBJ2-7 TRBV15 NA TGTGCCACCAGCAGAGGGGGGGGCACCTACGAGCAGTACTTC CATSRGGGTYEQYF
NA TRBJ1-5 TRBV24-1 few TGTGCCACCAACGTAAGAACGGGGCGAACCTTGGGGAATCAGCCCCAGCATTTT CATNVRTGRTLGNQPQHF
TRBD1 TRBJ2-1 TRBV27 NA TGTGCCAGCAGCCCGGACAGGGGGTATGAGCAGTTCTTC CASSPDRGYEQFF
TRBD2 TRBJ2-5 TRBV6-5 NA TGTGCCAGCAGTTCAGCGGGATCCCAAGAGACCCAGTACTTC CASSSAGSQETQYF
NA TRBJ2-4 TRBV6-8 NA TGTGCCAGCAGTTACTCCTTAGGCAGGGCGTCGGCCAAAAACATTCAGTACTTC CASSYSLGRASAKNIQYF
NA TRBJ2-3 TRBV14 many TGTGCCAGCAGCCACCCTAGCACAGATACGCAGTATTTT CASSHPSTDTQYF
NA TRBJ1-1 TRBV13 NA TGTGCCAGCAGCTTAGGCCTGGTCGATGAAGCTTTCTTT CASSLGLVDEAFF
NA TRBJ2-1 TRBV29-1 NA TGCAGCGTTGAGGGCCGGAGATACAATGAGCAGTTCTTC CSVEGRRYNEQFF
TRBD1 TRBJ2-3 TRBV28 NA TGTGCCAGCAGTCAATGGGACAGCGCAGATACGCAGTATTTT CASSQWDSADTQYF
TRBD2 TRBJ2-3 TRBV28 NA TGTGCCAGCAGCTATACTAGCGGGAGGGCCCTCGACACAGATACGCAGTATTTT CASSYTSGRALDTDTQYF
TRBD2 TRBJ2-7 TRBV7-8 NA TGTGCCAGCAGCTTAGGTAGAGGAGCGCGGGAGGGTCATCCCGAGCAGTACTTC CASSLGRGAREGHPEQYF
TRBD2 TRBJ2-1 TRBV7-6 many TGTGCCAGCAGCTTAGGTAGCGGGATGGGTAATGAGCAGTTCTTC CASSLGSGMGNEQFF
TRBD1 TRBJ1-1 TRBV5-1 many TGCGCCAGCAGCTTGGAGCAGGGGGCGACGGTTTACACTGAAGCTTTCTTT CASSLEQGATVYTEAFF
TRBD1 TRBJ2-3 TRBV7-9 many TGTGCCAGCAGCTTTACAGACAGGGTGTTTTCAGATACGCAGTATTTT CASSFTDRVFSDTQYF
NA TRBJ1-1 TRBV3-1 few TGTGCCAGCAGCCACCGGGACGTATTGAACACTGCGGGTGAAGCTTTCTTT CASSHRDVLNTAGEAFF
NA TRBJ2-1 TRBV20-1 few TGCAGTGCTAGACCCTTAACCGGGTACAATGAGCAGTTCTTC CSARPLTGYNEQFF
NA TRBJ2-5 TRBV7-9 NA TGTGCCAGCAGCGATACCTGGGAGACCCGGTACTTC CASSDTWETRYF
NA TRBJ2-1 TRBV4-1 NA TGCGCCAGCAGAATAGGGGGGCAGAGTATCAGTGAGCAGTTCTTC CASRIGGQSISEQFF
NA TRBJ1-3 TRBV12-3/TRBV12-4 NA TGTGCCAGCAGTTTAGCTTGGGGTGGAAACACCATATATTTT CASSLAWGGNTIYF
NA TRBJ1-6 TRBV27 NA TGTGCCAGCAGTTTACAGAATTCACCCCTCCACTTT CASSLQNSPLHF
NA TRBJ1-4 TRBV7-9 many TGTGCCAGCAGCCTCGGTGGAAAGGGTCCAGACGAAAAACTGTTTTTT CASSLGGKGPDEKLFF
NA TRBJ2-2 TRBV12-3/TRBV12-4 NA TGTGCCAGCAGGGTTCAGGGGCAGGGAGTCGGGGAGCTGTTTTTT CASRVQGQGVGELFF
TRBD1 TRBJ2-3 TRBV10-3 NA TGTGCCATCAGTGAGTCGTCAGGGGGCTCATCAGATACGCAGTATTTT CAISESSGGSSDTQYF
TRBD1 TRBJ2-1 TRBV30 few TGTGCCTGGACCTGGGACAGCAGGACCTACAATGAGCAGTTCTTC CAWTWDSRTYNEQFF
NA TRBJ2-1 TRBV29-1 NA TGCAGCGTTGAAGGTAGCGGCCTCTACAATGAGCAGTTCTTC CSVEGSGLYNEQFF
NA TRBJ2-7 TRBV6-5 many TGTGCCAGCATTACCCCCCGTAACTCCTGGGACGAGCAGTACTTC CASITPRNSWDEQYF
TRBD1 TRBJ2-7 TRBV23-1 many TGCGCCAGCAGTCGCCCCCACCCGCAAAAGGACAGGGGAGCCTACGAGCAGTACTTC CASSRPHPQKDRGAYEQYF
NA TRBJ2-7 TRBV20-1 once TGCAGTGCTGACAGGCCGAGCTCCTACGAGCAGTACTTC CSADRPSSYEQYF
NA TRBJ2-3 TRBV6-5 many TGTGCCAGCAGCCAAGGGACTTCGACGCAGTATTTT CASSQGTSTQYF
TRBD1 TRBJ2-5 TRBV7-9 NA TGTGCCAGCAGCCCAACAAAGACAGGGGCGAAAGAGACCCAGTACTTC CASSPTKTGAKETQYF
NA TRBJ2-7 TRBV6-2/TRBV6-3 NA TGTGCCAGCAGTTACCCACGGGAATGGTCCTACGAGCAGTACTTC CASSYPREWSYEQYF
NA TRBJ2-6 TRBV6-2/TRBV6-3 many TGTGCCAGCAGTTACTCCCGCCCTGCTAGCTCTGGGGCCAACGTCCTGACTTTC CASSYSRPASSGANVLTF
NA TRBJ1-5 TRBV19 few TGTGCCAGTAGTTCCAGCCCCTTCGGCAATCAGCCCCAGCATTTT CASSSSPFGNQPQHF
TRBD2 TRBJ2-3 TRBV5-5 many TGTGCCAGCAGCTTGGTCCTAGCGGGGACTACAGATACGCAGTATTTT CASSLVLAGTTDTQYF
TRBD1 TRBJ2-7 TRBV19 NA TGTGCCAGTAGTATAGCCGGGACAGGACAGATCTACAAGCAGTACTTC CASSIAGTGQIYKQYF
NA TRBJ2-1 TRBV12-3/TRBV12-4 NA TGTGCCAGCAGATGGGACTTTTCCTACAATGAGCAGTTCTTC CASRWDFSYNEQFF